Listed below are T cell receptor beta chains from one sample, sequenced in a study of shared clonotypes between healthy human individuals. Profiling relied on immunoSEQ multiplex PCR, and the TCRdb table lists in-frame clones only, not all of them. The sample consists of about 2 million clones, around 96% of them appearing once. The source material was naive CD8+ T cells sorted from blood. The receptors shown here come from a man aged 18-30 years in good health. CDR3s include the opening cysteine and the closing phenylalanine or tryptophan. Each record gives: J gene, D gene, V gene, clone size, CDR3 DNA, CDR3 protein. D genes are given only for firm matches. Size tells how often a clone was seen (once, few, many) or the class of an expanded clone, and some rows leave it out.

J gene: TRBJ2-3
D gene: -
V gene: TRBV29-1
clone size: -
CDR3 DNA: TGCAGCGTGCCATCCGGGACCTCCACAGATACGCAGTATTTT
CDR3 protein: CSVPSGTSTDTQYF

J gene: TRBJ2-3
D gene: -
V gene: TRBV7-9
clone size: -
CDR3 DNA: TGTGCCAGCAGCTCCGAGGAAGAGGGGACAGATACGCAGTATTTT
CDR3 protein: CASSSEEEGTDTQYF

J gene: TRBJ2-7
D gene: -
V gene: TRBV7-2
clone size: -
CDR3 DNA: TGTGCCAGCAGCTTATTAATGGGTTACGAGCAGTACTTC
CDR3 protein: CASSLLMGYEQYF

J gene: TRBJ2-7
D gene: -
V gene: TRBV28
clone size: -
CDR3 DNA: TGTGCCAGCAGTCCCCACGTTGAGCAGTACTTC
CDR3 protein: CASSPHVEQYF

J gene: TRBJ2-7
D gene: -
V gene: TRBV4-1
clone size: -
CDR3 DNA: TGCGCCAGCAGCCCTCGGGGCCTCCCTACTTCCTACGAGCAGTACTTC
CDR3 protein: CASSPRGLPTSYEQYF

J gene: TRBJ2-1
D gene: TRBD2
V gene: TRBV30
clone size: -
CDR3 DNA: TGTGCCTGGAGTGGCCTAGCGGGAGGGCTAAATGAGCAGTTCTTC
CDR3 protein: CAWSGLAGGLNEQFF

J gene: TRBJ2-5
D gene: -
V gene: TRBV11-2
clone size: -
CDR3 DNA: TGTGCCAGCAGCTCCCTGATGGCACAGGAGGGCCCACAAGAGACCCAGTACTTC
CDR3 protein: CASSSLMAQEGPQETQYF

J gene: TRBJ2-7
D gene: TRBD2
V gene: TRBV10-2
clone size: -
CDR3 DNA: TGCGCCAGCCTGAGCGGGAGGGACGAGCAGTACTTC
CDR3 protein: CASLSGRDEQYF

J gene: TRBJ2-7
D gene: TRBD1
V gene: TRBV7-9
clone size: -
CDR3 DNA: TGTGCCAGCAGCCCTAAGACAGGGCCCTACGAGCAGTACTTC
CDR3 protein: CASSPKTGPYEQYF

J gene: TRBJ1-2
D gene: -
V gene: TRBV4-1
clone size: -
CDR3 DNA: TGCGCCAGCAGCCAAGGGACCGGGAGCTCAAGAGGCTACACCTTC
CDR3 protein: CASSQGTGSSRGYTF

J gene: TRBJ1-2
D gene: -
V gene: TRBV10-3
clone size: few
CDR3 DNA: TGTGCCATCAGTGAGCCTAGATATGGCTACACCTTC
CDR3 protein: CAISEPRYGYTF

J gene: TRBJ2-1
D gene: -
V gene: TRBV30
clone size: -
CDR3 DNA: TGTGCCTGGAGTGTACACAGCTCCTACAATGAGCAGTTCTTC
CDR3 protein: CAWSVHSSYNEQFF

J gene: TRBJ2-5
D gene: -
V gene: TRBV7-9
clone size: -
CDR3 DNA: TGTGCCAGCAGCTTAACCGAGGGGGAACCCGATAAGACCCAGTACTTC
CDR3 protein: CASSLTEGEPDKTQYF

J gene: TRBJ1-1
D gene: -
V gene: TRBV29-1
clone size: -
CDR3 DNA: TGCAGCGTTGAAGACCGGGGAAAAGGCACTGAAGCTTTCTTT
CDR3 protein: CSVEDRGKGTEAFF

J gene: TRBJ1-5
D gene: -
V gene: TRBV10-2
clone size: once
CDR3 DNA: TGCGCCAGCACATTCCAACCTCGTCTCAATCAGCCCCAGCATTTT
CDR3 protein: CASTFQPRLNQPQHF

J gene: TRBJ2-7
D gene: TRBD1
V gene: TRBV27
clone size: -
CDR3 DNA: TGTGCCAGCAGTCTCTTGGGGCAGACAGGGACCTACGAGCAGTACTTC
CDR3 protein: CASSLLGQTGTYEQYF

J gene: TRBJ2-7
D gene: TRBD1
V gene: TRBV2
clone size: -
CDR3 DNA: TGTGCCAGCAGTGCAGGGGGCAGGAACGAGCAGTACTTC
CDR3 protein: CASSAGGRNEQYF

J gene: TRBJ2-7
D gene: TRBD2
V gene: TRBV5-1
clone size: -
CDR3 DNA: TGCGCCAGCAGCTTAGCGGGAAGTCACGAGCAGTACTTC
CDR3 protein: CASSLAGSHEQYF

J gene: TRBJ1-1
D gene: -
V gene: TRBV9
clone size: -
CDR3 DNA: TGTGCCAGCAGCCCCCACAGGACCGGAGAGGCTTTCTTT
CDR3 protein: CASSPHRTGEAFF

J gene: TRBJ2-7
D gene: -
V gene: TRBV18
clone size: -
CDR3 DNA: TGTGCCAGCTCACCTCAGGGACATTCAACCTACGAGCAGTACTTC
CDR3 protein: CASSPQGHSTYEQYF

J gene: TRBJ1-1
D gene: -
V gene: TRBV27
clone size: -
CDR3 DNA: TGTGCCAGCAGTTTTACAGGGTTGAGCACTGAAGCTTTCTTT
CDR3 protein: CASSFTGLSTEAFF

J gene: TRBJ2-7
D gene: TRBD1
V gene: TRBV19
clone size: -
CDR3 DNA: TGTGCCACTATAGGGAGGACAGGGACCTACGAGCAGTACTTC
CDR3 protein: CATIGRTGTYEQYF

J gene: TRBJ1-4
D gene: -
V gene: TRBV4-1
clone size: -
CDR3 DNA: TGCGCCAGCAGCCATCTGACAGGAGGAAATGAAAAACTGTTTTTT
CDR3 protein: CASSHLTGGNEKLFF

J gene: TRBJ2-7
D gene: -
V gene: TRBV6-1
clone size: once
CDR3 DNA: TGTGCCAGCAGCGACGGGGCGGGGACCATGGGCGAGCAGTACTTC
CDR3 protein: CASSDGAGTMGEQYF

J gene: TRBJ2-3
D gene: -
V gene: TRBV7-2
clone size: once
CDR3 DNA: TGTGCCAGCAGCTTACCCGGGACGATTCACCCAGATACGCAGTATTTT
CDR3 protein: CASSLPGTIHPDTQYF

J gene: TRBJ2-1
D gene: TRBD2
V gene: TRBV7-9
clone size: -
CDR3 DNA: TGTGCCAGCAGCTTCGGGACTAGTTTGCATGAGCAGTTCTTC
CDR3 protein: CASSFGTSLHEQFF

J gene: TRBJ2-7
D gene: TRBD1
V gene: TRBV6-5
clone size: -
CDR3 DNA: TGTGCCAGCAGCACTGGACAGGGGAGCGAGCAGTACTTC
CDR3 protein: CASSTGQGSEQYF

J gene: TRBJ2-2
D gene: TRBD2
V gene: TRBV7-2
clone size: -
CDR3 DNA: TGTGCCAGCAGCGTTAGCGGGTTTGACACCGGGGAGCTGTTTTTT
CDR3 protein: CASSVSGFDTGELFF

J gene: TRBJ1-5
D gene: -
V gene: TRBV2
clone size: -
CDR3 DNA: TGTGCCAGCAGTGGACCAGATGCAAACGGCAATCAGCCCCAGCATTTT
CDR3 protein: CASSGPDANGNQPQHF

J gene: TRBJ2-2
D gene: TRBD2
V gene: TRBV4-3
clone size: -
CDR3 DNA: TGCGCCAGCAGCCAAGTATTTGCGGGAGGGCCGGGCACCGGGGAGCTGTTTTTT
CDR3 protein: CASSQVFAGGPGTGELFF

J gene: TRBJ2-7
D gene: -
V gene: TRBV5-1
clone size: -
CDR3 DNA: TGCGCCAGCAGTTGGGACAATTACTCCTACGAGCAGTACTTC
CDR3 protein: CASSWDNYSYEQYF

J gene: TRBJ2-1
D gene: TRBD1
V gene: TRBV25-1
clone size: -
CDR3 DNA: TGTGCCAGCAGTGACTGGACAGGTCCCTACAATGAGCAGTTCTTC
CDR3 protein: CASSDWTGPYNEQFF

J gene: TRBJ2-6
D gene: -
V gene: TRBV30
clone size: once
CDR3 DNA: TGTGCCTGGAGTCCTGGGTCTGGGGCCAACGTCCTGACTTTC
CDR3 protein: CAWSPGSGANVLTF

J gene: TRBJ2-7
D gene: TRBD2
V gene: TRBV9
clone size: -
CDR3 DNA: TGTGCCAGCAGCGTAGGAAGCGGGGGGGCCCACGAGCAGTACTTC
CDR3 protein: CASSVGSGGAHEQYF

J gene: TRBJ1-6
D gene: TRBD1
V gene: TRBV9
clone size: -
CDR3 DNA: TGTGCCAGCAGCGGGGACAGCTATAATTCACCCCTCCACTTT
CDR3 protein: CASSGDSYNSPLHF

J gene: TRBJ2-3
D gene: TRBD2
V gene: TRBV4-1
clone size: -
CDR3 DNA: TGCGCCAGCAGCGCCACTAGCGGGAGGTTCACAGATACGCAGTATTTT
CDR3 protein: CASSATSGRFTDTQYF

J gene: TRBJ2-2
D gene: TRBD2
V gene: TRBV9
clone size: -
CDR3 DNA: TGTGCCAGCAATTTCCAGGGAGGGACCGGGGAGCTGTTTTTT
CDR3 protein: CASNFQGGTGELFF

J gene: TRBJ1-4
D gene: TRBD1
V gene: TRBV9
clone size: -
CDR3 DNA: TGTGCCAGCAGCGCAGGGGGCGGGGAAAAACTGTTTTTT
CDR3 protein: CASSAGGGEKLFF

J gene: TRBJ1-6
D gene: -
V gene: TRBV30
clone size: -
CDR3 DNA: TGTGCCTGGTCCGGGACCATAAATTCACCCCTCCACTTT
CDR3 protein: CAWSGTINSPLHF

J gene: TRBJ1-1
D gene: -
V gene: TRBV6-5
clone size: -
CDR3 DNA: TGTGCCAGCAGTTACTCGTATGAGGGGGACACTGAAGCTTTCTTT
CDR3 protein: CASSYSYEGDTEAFF

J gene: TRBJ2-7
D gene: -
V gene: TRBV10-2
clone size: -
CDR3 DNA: TGCGCCAGCGGCGGGTACGAGCAGTACTTC
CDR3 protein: CASGGYEQYF

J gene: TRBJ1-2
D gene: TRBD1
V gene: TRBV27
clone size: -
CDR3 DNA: TGTGCCAGCAGTTTTACAGGGGCGGGCTTCTATGGCTACACCTTC
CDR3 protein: CASSFTGAGFYGYTF

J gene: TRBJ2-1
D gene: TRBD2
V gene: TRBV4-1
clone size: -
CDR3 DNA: TGCGCCAGCGGGCTAGCGGGAGGATCGAATGAGCAGTTCTTC
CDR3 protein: CASGLAGGSNEQFF

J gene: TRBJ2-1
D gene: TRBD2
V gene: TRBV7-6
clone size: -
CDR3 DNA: TGTGCCAGCAGCTTAGCGGGGACTAGCGGGAGGAGCAATGAGCAGTTCTTC
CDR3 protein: CASSLAGTSGRSNEQFF

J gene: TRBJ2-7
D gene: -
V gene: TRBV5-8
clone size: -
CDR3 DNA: TGTGCCAGCAGCCTCGTGGGGGGTACCCCCTACGAGCAGTACTTC
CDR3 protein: CASSLVGGTPYEQYF

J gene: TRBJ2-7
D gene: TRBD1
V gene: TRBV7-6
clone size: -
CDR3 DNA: TGTGCCAGCAGCTCGGGACAGTCCTACGAGCAGTACTTC
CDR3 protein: CASSSGQSYEQYF

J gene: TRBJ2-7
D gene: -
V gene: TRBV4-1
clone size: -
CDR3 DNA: TGCGCCAGCAGCCAACTTAACGGTTACGAGCAGTACTTC
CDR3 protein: CASSQLNGYEQYF

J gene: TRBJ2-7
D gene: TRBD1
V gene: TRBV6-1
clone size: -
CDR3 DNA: TGTGCCAGCAGGGATCCGGGACAGGGGGCGCGCGAGCAGTACTTC
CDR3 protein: CASRDPGQGAREQYF

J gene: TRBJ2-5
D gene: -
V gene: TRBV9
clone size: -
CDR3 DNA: TGTGCCAGCAGCGTAGAGGGACTCGTTGGGGGGGAGACCCAGTACTTC
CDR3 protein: CASSVEGLVGGETQYF

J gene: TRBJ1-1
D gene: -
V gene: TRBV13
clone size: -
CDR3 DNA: TGTGCCAGCAGCTTTCTCGAGGAGAACACTGAAGCTTTCTTT
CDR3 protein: CASSFLEENTEAFF

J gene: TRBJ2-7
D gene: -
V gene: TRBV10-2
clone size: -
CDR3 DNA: TGCGCCAGCAGTGAGTCAGGAGACGGGAAACTTCGGTACGAGCAGTACTTC
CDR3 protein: CASSESGDGKLRYEQYF

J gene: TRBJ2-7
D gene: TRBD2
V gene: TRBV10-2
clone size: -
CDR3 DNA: TGCGCCAGCATCTCCGGGACTAGCGGCCAAACGACCGGATACGAGCAGTACTTC
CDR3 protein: CASISGTSGQTTGYEQYF

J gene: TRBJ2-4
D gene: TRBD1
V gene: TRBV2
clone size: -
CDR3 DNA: TGTGCCAGTCTTCCCGGGACAGGGGCCAACATTCAGTACTTC
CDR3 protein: CASLPGTGANIQYF

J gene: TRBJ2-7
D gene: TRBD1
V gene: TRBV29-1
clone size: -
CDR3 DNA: TGCAGCGTGCAGAAACCGGGACAGATGACCTACGAGCAGTACTTC
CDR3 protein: CSVQKPGQMTYEQYF

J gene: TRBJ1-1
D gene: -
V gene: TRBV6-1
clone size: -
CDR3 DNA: TGTGCCAGCAGTCGGGACGGCTACATGAACACTGAAGCTTTCTTT
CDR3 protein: CASSRDGYMNTEAFF

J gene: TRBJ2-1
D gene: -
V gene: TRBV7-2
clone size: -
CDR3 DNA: TGTGCCAGCAGCTTAGGTGAGCAGTTCTTC
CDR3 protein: CASSLGEQFF

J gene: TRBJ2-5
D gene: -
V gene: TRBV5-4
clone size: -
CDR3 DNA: TGTGCCAGCAGCTTGCCGGAGGGAGCGCGAGAGACCCAGTACTTC
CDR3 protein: CASSLPEGARETQYF

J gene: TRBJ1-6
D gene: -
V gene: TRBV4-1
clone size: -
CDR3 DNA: TGCGCCAGCAGCCAAGATGCGGTGGGCTTCTCCTATAATTCACCCCTCCACTTT
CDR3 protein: CASSQDAVGFSYNSPLHF